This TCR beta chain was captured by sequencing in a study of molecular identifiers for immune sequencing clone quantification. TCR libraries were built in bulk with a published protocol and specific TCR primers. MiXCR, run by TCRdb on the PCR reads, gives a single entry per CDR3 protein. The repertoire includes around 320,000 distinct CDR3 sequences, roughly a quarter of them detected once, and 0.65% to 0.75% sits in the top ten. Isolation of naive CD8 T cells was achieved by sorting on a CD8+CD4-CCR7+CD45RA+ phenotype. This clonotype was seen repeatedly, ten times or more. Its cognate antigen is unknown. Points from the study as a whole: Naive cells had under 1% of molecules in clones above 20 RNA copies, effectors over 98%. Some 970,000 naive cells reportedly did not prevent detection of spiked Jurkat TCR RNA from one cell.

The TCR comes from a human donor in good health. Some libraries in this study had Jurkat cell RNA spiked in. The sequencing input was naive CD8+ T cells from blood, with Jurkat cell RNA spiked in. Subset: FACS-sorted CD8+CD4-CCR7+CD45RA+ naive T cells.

The CDR3 region is CAWSLGAASGRDFF. The CDR3 region has the DNA TGTGCCTGGAGCCTAGGCGCGGCTAGCGGGCGGGACTTCTTC. J is TRBJ2-1 and V is TRBV30, with 8 bases matching TRBD2. V gave up 3 bases and J gave up 16 bases; unmatched junction bases: 17. This CDR3 is 14 amino acids long. Germline V gene lookup returns CDR1 GTSNPN and CDR2 SVGIG (reference sequence).